Listed below are T cell receptor beta chains from one sample, sequenced in a study of CD8 T cells in Susac syndrome. Each CDR3 protein gets one entry after TCRdb re-called the immunoSEQ multiplex PCR reads with MiXCR. The profile shows around 90,000 distinct CDR3 sequences, approximately 96% of them singletons. Sequenced material: CD8+ T cells from PBMCs. All receptors come from a human donor with Susac syndrome. Each CDR3 is given with its conserved first and last residue. A D gene is named only where the DNA matches it firmly. Expanded clones are given a class, and other clones once, few, many or no size at all.

v_call: TRBV5-1; d_call: .; cdr3_length: 15; j_call: TRBJ2-5; clone_size: .; cdr3_nt: TGCGCCAGCAGCTTGAGAGACTATTACCAAGAGACCCAGTACTTC; cdr3_aa: CASSLRDYYQETQYF
v_call: TRBV6-5; d_call: .; cdr3_length: 12; j_call: TRBJ1-1; clone_size: .; cdr3_nt: TGTGCCAGCAGTTACCGACAGGATCAAGCTTTCTTT; cdr3_aa: CASSYRQDQAFF
v_call: TRBV14; d_call: TRBD2; cdr3_length: 15; j_call: TRBJ2-1; clone_size: .; cdr3_nt: TGTGCCAGCAGCCGTAGGGAGGGCGGGAGGAATGAGCAGTTCTTC; cdr3_aa: CASSRREGGRNEQFF
v_call: TRBV11-1; d_call: TRBD1; cdr3_length: 14; j_call: TRBJ1-1; clone_size: .; cdr3_nt: TGTGCCAGCAGCCCCAACAGGGGAAGCACTGAAGCTTTCTTT; cdr3_aa: CASSPNRGSTEAFF
v_call: TRBV30; d_call: .; cdr3_length: 14; j_call: TRBJ1-1; clone_size: .; cdr3_nt: TGTGCCTGGAGTGTCCGAGCCGAGAACACTGAAGCTTTCTTT; cdr3_aa: CAWSVRAENTEAFF
v_call: TRBV5-1; d_call: .; cdr3_length: 14; j_call: TRBJ1-1; clone_size: .; cdr3_nt: TGCGCCAGCATAGGTGGGGTCCCAAACACTGAAGCTTTCTTT; cdr3_aa: CASIGGVPNTEAFF
v_call: TRBV6-5; d_call: .; cdr3_length: 15; j_call: TRBJ1-6; clone_size: few; cdr3_nt: TGTGCCAGCGGTAACTCGGGGGGCGGAAATTCACCCCTCCACTTT; cdr3_aa: CASGNSGGGNSPLHF
v_call: TRBV30; d_call: TRBD1; cdr3_length: 16; j_call: TRBJ1-4; clone_size: .; cdr3_nt: TGTGCCTGTGCGTCCCCCAGGACAGGGGGTTATGAAAAACTGTTTTTT; cdr3_aa: CACASPRTGGYEKLFF
v_call: TRBV20-1; d_call: .; cdr3_length: 15; j_call: TRBJ2-4; clone_size: .; cdr3_nt: TGCAGTGCTAGAGAATGGACGGCAGAAGAAAACATTCAGTACTTC; cdr3_aa: CSAREWTAEENIQYF
v_call: TRBV6-5; d_call: .; cdr3_length: 15; j_call: TRBJ2-4; clone_size: .; cdr3_nt: TGTGCCAGCAGTTACTCCCACAGCAGAAAAAACATTCAGTACTTC; cdr3_aa: CASSYSHSRKNIQYF
v_call: TRBV20-1; d_call: .; cdr3_length: 13; j_call: TRBJ1-4; clone_size: .; cdr3_nt: TGCAGTGCGCGTGGGCGAGCTAATGAAAAACTGTTTTTT; cdr3_aa: CSARGRANEKLFF
v_call: TRBV2; d_call: .; cdr3_length: 14; j_call: TRBJ1-2; clone_size: .; cdr3_nt: TGTGCCAGCGCACCCCAGCAGGGGCACTATGGCTACACCTTC; cdr3_aa: CASAPQQGHYGYTF
v_call: TRBV20-1; d_call: TRBD1; cdr3_length: 14; j_call: TRBJ1-4; clone_size: .; cdr3_nt: TGCAGTGCTGGATACAGGGGGCTCAGCGAAAAACTGTTTTTT; cdr3_aa: CSAGYRGLSEKLFF
v_call: TRBV10-3; d_call: TRBD2; cdr3_length: 17; j_call: TRBJ2-5; clone_size: .; cdr3_nt: TGTGCCATCAGTGAGTCGACGGCTAGCGGCTATCAAGAGACCCAGTACTTC; cdr3_aa: CAISESTASGYQETQYF
v_call: TRBV2; d_call: .; cdr3_length: 16; j_call: TRBJ1-5; clone_size: .; cdr3_nt: TGTGCCAGCAGTTATGGGGGGGCCGAGGGGACCCAGCCCCAGCATTTT; cdr3_aa: CASSYGGAEGTQPQHF
v_call: TRBV4-2; d_call: .; cdr3_length: 11; j_call: TRBJ1-1; clone_size: once; cdr3_nt: TGTGCCAGCAGCCGGGGGTCTGAAGCTTTCTTT; cdr3_aa: CASSRGSEAFF
v_call: TRBV30; d_call: .; cdr3_length: 13; j_call: TRBJ1-1; clone_size: once; cdr3_nt: TGTGCCTGGAGCCGCGCAGAGAACACTGAAGCTTTCTTT; cdr3_aa: CAWSRAENTEAFF
v_call: TRBV24-1; d_call: TRBD2; cdr3_length: 15; j_call: TRBJ2-5; clone_size: .; cdr3_nt: TGTGCCACCAGTGTGGCAGCGGGGGCGCGGGAGACCCAGTACTTC; cdr3_aa: CATSVAAGARETQYF
v_call: TRBV9; d_call: .; cdr3_length: 15; j_call: TRBJ2-6; clone_size: .; cdr3_nt: TGTGCCAGCAGCGGGTCAGGGGCCGGGGCCAACGTCCTGACTTTC; cdr3_aa: CASSGSGAGANVLTF
v_call: TRBV28; d_call: .; cdr3_length: 12; j_call: TRBJ1-1; clone_size: .; cdr3_nt: TGTGCCAGCAGTTTAACAAACTCTGAAGCTTTCTTT; cdr3_aa: CASSLTNSEAFF
v_call: TRBV5-1; d_call: .; cdr3_length: 14; j_call: TRBJ1-2; clone_size: .; cdr3_nt: TGCGCCAGCAGCTTGTTACAGGATTCTAGTGGCTACACCTTC; cdr3_aa: CASSLLQDSSGYTF
v_call: TRBV11-2; d_call: .; cdr3_length: 15; j_call: TRBJ2-4; clone_size: .; cdr3_nt: TGTGCCAGCAGCTCATCCCGCGGAGGGCAGGGCATTCAGTACTTC; cdr3_aa: CASSSSRGGQGIQYF
v_call: TRBV5-8; d_call: .; cdr3_length: 15; j_call: TRBJ1-5; clone_size: .; cdr3_nt: TGTGCCAGCAGCTCCGGACACTTAGTCCCTCAGCCCCAGCATTTT; cdr3_aa: CASSSGHLVPQPQHF
v_call: TRBV3-1; d_call: TRBD2; cdr3_length: 16; j_call: TRBJ2-1; clone_size: .; cdr3_nt: TGTGCCAGCAGCCACAGACTAGCGGGGGTCTACAATGAGCAGTTCTTC; cdr3_aa: CASSHRLAGVYNEQFF
v_call: TRBV4-2; d_call: .; cdr3_length: 15; j_call: TRBJ1-1; clone_size: .; cdr3_nt: TGTGCCAGCAGCCAAGATTACCCGCAGATCCCGACTCCTTTCTTT; cdr3_aa: CASSQDYPQIPTPFF
v_call: TRBV4-1; d_call: TRBD2; cdr3_length: 20; j_call: TRBJ2-2; clone_size: .; cdr3_nt: TGCGCCAGCAGCCAAGACCCCCTTAGGAGCGGGGGTGGGGTCACCGGGGAGCTGTTTTTT; cdr3_aa: CASSQDPLRSGGGVTGELFF
v_call: TRBV5-1; d_call: .; cdr3_length: 14; j_call: TRBJ2-3; clone_size: .; cdr3_nt: TGCGCCAGCAGCCCGATGACTAGCACAGATACGCAGTATTTT; cdr3_aa: CASSPMTSTDTQYF
v_call: TRBV30; d_call: .; cdr3_length: 15; j_call: TRBJ1-6; clone_size: .; cdr3_nt: TGTGCCTGGAGTCTCCAAGTCACGGCGGATTCACCCCTCCACTTT; cdr3_aa: CAWSLQVTADSPLHF
v_call: TRBV11-2; d_call: .; cdr3_length: 13; j_call: TRBJ2-7; clone_size: once; cdr3_nt: TGTGCCAGCAGCCCCTCTGCAGTCCTCGAGCAGTACTTC; cdr3_aa: CASSPSAVLEQYF
v_call: TRBV5-6; d_call: .; cdr3_length: 15; j_call: TRBJ1-2; clone_size: .; cdr3_nt: TGTGCCAGCAGCTCCGACAGGAGTACCGTCTATGGCTACACCTTC; cdr3_aa: CASSSDRSTVYGYTF
v_call: TRBV19; d_call: TRBD1; cdr3_length: 12; j_call: TRBJ1-6; clone_size: .; cdr3_nt: TGTGCCCCTGGGACAGGGAATTCACCCCTCCACTTT; cdr3_aa: CAPGTGNSPLHF
v_call: TRBV30; d_call: TRBD1; cdr3_length: 14; j_call: TRBJ2-7; clone_size: .; cdr3_nt: TGTGCCTGCCATGGGACAGGGGGGACGTACGAGCAGTACTTC; cdr3_aa: CACHGTGGTYEQYF
v_call: TRBV28; d_call: .; cdr3_length: 12; j_call: TRBJ1-2; clone_size: .; cdr3_nt: TGTGCCAGCAGCCCGGGCCAGTATGGCTACACCTTC; cdr3_aa: CASSPGQYGYTF
v_call: TRBV28; d_call: .; cdr3_length: 15; j_call: TRBJ1-6; clone_size: .; cdr3_nt: TGTGCCAGCAGCGGTAAGACAGGCCTCAATTCACCCCTCCACTTT; cdr3_aa: CASSGKTGLNSPLHF
v_call: TRBV15; d_call: TRBD1; cdr3_length: 16; j_call: TRBJ2-1; clone_size: .; cdr3_nt: TGTGCCACCAGCAGAGATCAAGGACAGGTGATTAATGAGCAGTTCTTC; cdr3_aa: CATSRDQGQVINEQFF
v_call: TRBV20-1; d_call: TRBD2; cdr3_length: 18; j_call: TRBJ2-6; clone_size: .; cdr3_nt: TGCAGTGCTAGATCAAGACTAGCGGGGGGGCTGGGGGCCAACGTCCTGACTTTC; cdr3_aa: CSARSRLAGGLGANVLTF
v_call: TRBV13; d_call: TRBD1; cdr3_length: 15; j_call: TRBJ1-6; clone_size: .; cdr3_nt: TGTGCCAGCAGCAAAGACAGGGTAAGAGATTCACCCCTCCACTTT; cdr3_aa: CASSKDRVRDSPLHF
v_call: TRBV11-2; d_call: .; cdr3_length: 17; j_call: TRBJ1-5; clone_size: .; cdr3_nt: TGTGCCAGCAGCTTGACTCAGATAGGGGGTAACAATCAGCCCCAGCATTTT; cdr3_aa: CASSLTQIGGNNQPQHF
v_call: TRBV4-3; d_call: .; cdr3_length: 15; j_call: TRBJ2-7; clone_size: .; cdr3_nt: TGCGCCAGCAGCTTTTGGCAAGGCGGTTCCGACGAGCAGTACTTC; cdr3_aa: CASSFWQGGSDEQYF
v_call: TRBV5-1; d_call: .; cdr3_length: 14; j_call: TRBJ1-4; clone_size: .; cdr3_nt: TGCGCCAGCAGCTTGGGTGGGTCGCGTGAAAAACTGTTTTTT; cdr3_aa: CASSLGGSREKLFF
v_call: TRBV29-1; d_call: .; cdr3_length: 10; j_call: TRBJ2-2; clone_size: .; cdr3_nt: TGCAGCGTTGATGTCGGGGAGCTGTTTTTT; cdr3_aa: CSVDVGELFF
v_call: TRBV20-1; d_call: .; cdr3_length: 14; j_call: TRBJ1-6; clone_size: .; cdr3_nt: TGCAGTGCTACCCGGGACGGAGGGTTCTCACCCCTCCACTTT; cdr3_aa: CSATRDGGFSPLHF
v_call: TRBV6-5; d_call: .; cdr3_length: 13; j_call: TRBJ1-1; clone_size: .; cdr3_nt: TGTGCCAGCAGTTCAACAGGGAACACTGAAGCTTTCTTT; cdr3_aa: CASSSTGNTEAFF
v_call: TRBV4-2; d_call: .; cdr3_length: 14; j_call: TRBJ1-6; clone_size: .; cdr3_nt: TGTGCCAGCAGCACCACGGGGGGCGAAACACCCCTCCACTTT; cdr3_aa: CASSTTGGETPLHF
v_call: TRBV20-1; d_call: .; cdr3_length: 15; j_call: TRBJ1-5; clone_size: .; cdr3_nt: TGCAGTGCTAGTGAGGGATTCGGGGGCAATCAGCCCCAGCATTTT; cdr3_aa: CSASEGFGGNQPQHF
v_call: TRBV6-2/TRBV6-3; d_call: .; cdr3_length: 12; j_call: TRBJ2-3; clone_size: once; cdr3_nt: TGTGCCAGCAGTTCCCCGGGGTGGGCAGAGTATTTT; cdr3_aa: CASSSPGWAEYF
v_call: TRBV6-2/TRBV6-3; d_call: .; cdr3_length: 14; j_call: TRBJ1-5; clone_size: .; cdr3_nt: TGTGCCAGCAGTTTCAGGGGATACAATCAGCCCCAGCATTTT; cdr3_aa: CASSFRGYNQPQHF
v_call: TRBV28; d_call: .; cdr3_length: 13; j_call: TRBJ1-2; clone_size: .; cdr3_nt: TGTGCCAGCAGTTTCCGAGGGGGGGATGGCTACACCTTC; cdr3_aa: CASSFRGGDGYTF
v_call: TRBV7-2; d_call: .; cdr3_length: 16; j_call: TRBJ1-4; clone_size: .; cdr3_nt: TGTGCCAGCAGCTTAGACGTTTTCCTCGGAGAGGAAAAACTGTTTTTT; cdr3_aa: CASSLDVFLGEEKLFF
v_call: TRBV6-4; d_call: TRBD1; cdr3_length: 17; j_call: TRBJ2-5; clone_size: .; cdr3_nt: TGTGCCAGCAGTGCCCAGGACAGGGGCCCTCGAAGGAACACCCAGTACTTC; cdr3_aa: CASSAQDRGPRRNTQYF
v_call: TRBV10-3; d_call: .; cdr3_length: 12; j_call: TRBJ2-7; clone_size: .; cdr3_nt: TGTGCCTCGGGATCATCCGGGACACCCGAGTACTTC; cdr3_aa: CASGSSGTPEYF
v_call: TRBV19; d_call: .; cdr3_length: 13; j_call: TRBJ2-7; clone_size: .; cdr3_nt: TGTGCCAGTAGTATCAACAGTATCTACGAGCAGTACTTC; cdr3_aa: CASSINSIYEQYF
v_call: TRBV27; d_call: TRBD1; cdr3_length: 22; j_call: TRBJ1-2; clone_size: once; cdr3_nt: TGTGCCAGCAGCCCCCTCTTTTCAGGGACAGCTGATCGAGAGCTGATCGATTATGGCTACACCTTC; cdr3_aa: CASSPLFSGTADRELIDYGYTF
v_call: TRBV3-1; d_call: TRBD1; cdr3_length: 15; j_call: TRBJ1-2; clone_size: .; cdr3_nt: TGTGCCAGCAGCCAAGCGCTGGACAGGAGCTATGGCTACACCTTC; cdr3_aa: CASSQALDRSYGYTF
v_call: TRBV10-3; d_call: TRBD1; cdr3_length: 15; j_call: TRBJ1-5; clone_size: .; cdr3_nt: TGTGCCATCAGCAACGACAGGGACGGCAATCAGCCCCAGCATTTT; cdr3_aa: CAISNDRDGNQPQHF
v_call: TRBV29-1; d_call: .; cdr3_length: 12; j_call: TRBJ1-1; clone_size: .; cdr3_nt: TGCAGCGTTGACTGGGGGGGCACTGAAGCTTTCTTT; cdr3_aa: CSVDWGGTEAFF
v_call: TRBV6-2/TRBV6-3; d_call: TRBD1; cdr3_length: 17; j_call: TRBJ2-5; clone_size: .; cdr3_nt: TGTGCCAGCAGTTACACGACGGGGACAGGGAGTCAAGAGACCCAGTACTTC; cdr3_aa: CASSYTTGTGSQETQYF
v_call: TRBV28; d_call: TRBD1; cdr3_length: 17; j_call: TRBJ1-3; clone_size: .; cdr3_nt: TGTGCCAGCAGTCCCATCGACAGGGCTTTGTTCGGAAACACCATATATTTT; cdr3_aa: CASSPIDRALFGNTIYF
v_call: TRBV7-9; d_call: .; cdr3_length: 12; j_call: TRBJ2-5; clone_size: .; cdr3_nt: TGTGCCAGCAGCAACAGAGAAGAGACCCAGTACTTC; cdr3_aa: CASSNREETQYF
v_call: TRBV20-1; d_call: .; cdr3_length: 10; j_call: TRBJ2-7; clone_size: .; cdr3_nt: TGCAGTGCTGTATACTACGAGCAGTACTTC; cdr3_aa: CSAVYYEQYF